The 17 T cell receptor beta chains presented below share a single source sample, sequenced in a study of cytomegalovirus exposure and HLA in healthy donors (dated by TCRdb to about 2017). Libraries were prepared through the immunoSEQ multiplex PCR assay. The multiplex PCR relied on a mix of 60 forward primers for TCR Vbeta segments and 13 reverse primers for TCR Jbeta segments. This is the immuneACCESS table as TCRdb keeps it, with only in-frame sequences that have V and J called. A part of the clones is gone; compared with another copy, unresolved V genes explain less than half, and the rest is unexplained. This sample's listing comprises 150,000 to 200,000 clones. The top ten hold 1.3% of the sample. The sequencing input was PBMCs. These receptors originate from a woman aged 60-70 years in good health and CMV-seronegative.

The V call is TRBV2, the J call TRBJ1-6, with unresolved D. This CDR3 is built from 14 residues. Germline CDR1 is SNHLY and CDR2 is FYNNEI. Deletions cut 4 bases from V and 8 bases from J, with 12 bases between. The CDR3 spells CASSVGPRDSPLHF. In DNA form, the CDR3 reads TGTGCCAGCAGTGTAGGTCCTAGAGATTCACCCCTCCACTTT.

The J gene is TRBJ1-1, the V gene TRBV18, with a weak D call TRBD1 (5 bases). Germline V gene sequence: CDR1 KGHSH, CDR2 LQKENI. The V and J ends lost 6 bases and 1 base respectively, with 12 bases between them. The CDR3 has 14 amino acids. CDR3 sequence reads: CASSPSQGNTEAFF. The DNA for the CDR3 is TGTGCCAGCTCCCCATCTCAGGGGAACACTGAAGCTTTCTTT.

The gene calls are TRBV29-1 and TRBJ2-1, with TRBD2 matching 11 bases. Losses at the gene ends were 7 bases for V and 8 bases for J; bases not matched to a gene: 7. Per the germline V gene, CDR1 is SQVTM and CDR2 is ANQGSEA. The CDR3 runs to 13 residues. The DNA of the CDR3 is TGCAGCGATCGGACTAGCGGGCACTATGAGCAGTTCTTC. Translating gives CSDRTSGHYEQFF.

The chain carries TRBV2 and TRBJ1-1, with unresolved D. The germline V gene has CDR1 SNHLY and CDR2 FYNNEI. The length of the CDR3 is 13 residues. Between the trimmed V and J ends, which lost 6 bases and 1 base, there was a span of 9 bases. The CDR3 protein is CASRMAGNTEAFF. The CDR3 DNA reads as TGTGCCAGCAGGATGGCGGGGAACACTGAAGCTTTCTTT.

The J gene is TRBJ2-5, the V gene TRBV9; possibly TRBD2 for D (6 bases). The DNA end lines up better with TRBJ2-7; the J call may be wrong. The CDR3 extends over 13 amino acids. Germline CDR1 is SGDLS and CDR2 is YYNGEE. CDR3 amino acids: CASSAGGKTEQYF. CDR3 nucleotide sequence: TGTGCCAGCAGTGCCGGAGGGAAGACCGAGCAGTACTTC.

The V gene is TRBV7-9, the J gene TRBJ1-5; 9 bases match TRBD1. The CDR3 is made up of 18 amino acids. Germline V CDR1 and CDR2: SEHNR, FQNEAQ (reference sequence). Losses at the gene ends were 1 base for V and 4 bases for J; bases not matched to a gene: 11. The CDR3 region is CASSLDSGQGKRNQPQHF. CDR3 in DNA: TGTGCCAGCAGCTTAGATTCGGGACAGGGTAAGCGGAATCAGCCCCAGCATTTT. Together with reference TRBV7-9 and TRBJ1-5, the CDR3 gives the full variable domain: DTGVSQNPRHKITKRGQNVTFRCDPISEHNRLYWYRQTLGQGPEFLTYFQNEAQLEKSRLLSDRFSAERPKGSFSTLEIQRTEQGDSAMYLCASSLDSGQGKRNQPQHFGDGTRLSIL.

The rearrangement uses TRBV2 and TRBJ2-3; 9 bases match TRBD2. Unmatched junction bases numbered 16, after V lost 3 bases and J lost 3 bases. CDR1 is SNHLY and CDR2 is FYNNEI in the germline V gene. The CDR3 has 19 residues. The CDR3 spells CASSDPDGASGNPTDTQYF. CDR3 in DNA: TGTGCCAGCAGTGACCCAGACGGGGCTAGCGGGAACCCAACAGATACGCAGTATTTT.

The V gene is TRBV5-1, the J gene TRBJ2-4, with 7 positions matching TRBD2. The V gene end was trimmed by 4 bases and the J gene end by 8 bases; junction bases not matched to a gene: 6. This CDR3 has 13 residues. Germline V gene lookup returns CDR1 SGHRS and CDR2 YFSETQ. The CDR3 region has the DNA TGCGCCAGCAGCCCCGGGGGGAAAGACATTCAGTACTTC. Amino acid sequence: CASSPGGKDIQYF.

V is TRBV19 and J is TRBJ1-2; 11 bases line up with TRBD1. Unmatched junction bases numbered 4, after V lost 3 bases and J lost 4 bases. Germline CDR1 LNHDA, CDR2 SQIVND (reference sequence). CDR3 length equals 15 residues. CDR3 sequence reads: CASSIEDRGLYGYTF. The CDR3 region has the DNA TGTGCCAGTAGTATCGAGGACAGGGGGCTCTATGGCTACACCTTC. Variable domain in full (rest from reference TRBV19 and TRBJ1-2): DGGITQSPKYLFRKEGQNVTLSCEQNLNHDAMYWYRQDPGQGLRLIYYSQIVNDFQKGDIAEGYSVSREKKESFPLTVTSAQKNPTAFYLCASSIEDRGLYGYTFGSGTRLTVV.

The V and J genes are TRBV19 and TRBJ2-3, with TRBD2 identical over 9 bases. CDR3 length: 16 amino acids. Germline V gives CDR1 LNHDA, CDR2 SQIVND (reference sequence). The V gene end was trimmed by 6 bases and the J gene end by 5 bases; junction bases not matched to a gene: 12. DNA for the CDR3: TGTGCCAGTAGCCGGACTAGCGAAGGACACGGAGATACGCAGTATTTT. Protein: CASSRTSEGHGDTQYF.

The chain uses TRBV29-1 and TRBJ2-1; a weak D match, TRBD2 (6 bases). The V gene lost 7 bases and the J gene lost 3 bases, with 13 bases spanning the gap. Germline CDR1 reads SQVTM; CDR2 reads ANQGSEA. The CDR3 has 13 amino acids. This chain's CDR3 is CSAGTLLYNEQFF. CDR3 DNA: TGCAGCGCCGGGACTCTCCTCTACAATGAGCAGTTCTTC.

This rearrangement joins TRBV5-4 to TRBJ1-2; 8 nucleotides agree with TRBD1. This CDR3 is 14 amino acids long. Germline V CDR1 and CDR2: SGHNT, YYREEE (reference sequence). With V trimmed by 5 bases and J by 7 bases, 10 bases remained unmatched. DNA of the CDR3: TGTGCCAGCAGACGAGCAGGGGGCGGCCTTGGCTACACCTTC. It translates to CASRRAGGGLGYTF.

The J gene is TRBJ1-2, the V gene TRBV7-9, with D unresolved. Germline-derived CDR1 and CDR2 are SEHNR and FQNEAQ (reference sequence). Trimming pared 4 bases from V and 4 bases from J, leaving 13 bases between. CDR3 length: 14 residues. CDR3 amino acids: CASSSSATSYGYTF. CDR3 nucleotides: TGTGCCAGCAGCTCAAGTGCTACGAGCTATGGCTACACCTTC.

The chain has TRBV10-3 and TRBJ1-6; D gene unclear. V lost 1 base and J 15 bases, leaving 10 bases between the germline ends. CDR1 is ENHRY and CDR2 is SYGVKD in the germline V gene. The CDR3 extends over 12 amino acids. CDR3 nucleotide sequence: TGTGCCATCAGTGAGTGGTCCGAGGACCTCCACTTT. This sequence encodes CAISEWSEDLHF.

The chain carries TRBV13 and TRBJ1-1; unclear D gene. V was cut by 4 bases and J by 5 bases, with 11 bases left in between. This CDR3 spans 13 amino acids. The germline gives CDR1 PRHDT, CDR2 FYEKMQ (reference sequence). Here the CDR3 reads CASSSSGETEAFF. The CDR3 DNA reads TGTGCCAGCAGCTCCTCGGGTGAGACTGAAGCTTTCTTT.

This chain connects TRBV6-5 to TRBJ2-7; 11 bases line up with TRBD1. V shed 5 bases and J 5 bases; nucleotides not matched to a gene: 5. The CDR3 spans 14 residues. Germline CDR1 is MNHEY and CDR2 is SVGAGI. CDR3 protein: CASSGQGARDEQYF. DNA of the CDR3: TGTGCCAGCAGTGGACAGGGGGCACGGGACGAGCAGTACTTC.

The chain combines TRBV4-2 with TRBJ1-5; 7 bases map to TRBD1. With V trimmed by 0 bases and J by 4 bases, 3 bases remained unmatched. CDR1 is LGHNA and CDR2 is YNFKEQ in the germline V gene. CDR3 length: 15 amino acids. CDR3 protein: CASSQERGQNQPQHF. The DNA of the CDR3 is TGTGCCAGCAGCCAAGAAAGGGGGCAGAATCAGCCCCAGCATTTT.